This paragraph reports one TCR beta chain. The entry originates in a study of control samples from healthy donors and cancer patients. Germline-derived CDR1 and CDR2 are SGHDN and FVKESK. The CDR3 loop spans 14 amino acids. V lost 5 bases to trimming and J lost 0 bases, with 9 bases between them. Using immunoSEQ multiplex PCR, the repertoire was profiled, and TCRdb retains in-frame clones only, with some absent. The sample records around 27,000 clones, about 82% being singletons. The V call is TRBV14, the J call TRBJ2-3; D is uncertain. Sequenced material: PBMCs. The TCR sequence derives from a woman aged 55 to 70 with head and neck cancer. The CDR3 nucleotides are TGTGCCAGCAGCATCCACCCTAGCACAGATACGCAGTATTTT. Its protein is CASSIHPSTDTQYF.